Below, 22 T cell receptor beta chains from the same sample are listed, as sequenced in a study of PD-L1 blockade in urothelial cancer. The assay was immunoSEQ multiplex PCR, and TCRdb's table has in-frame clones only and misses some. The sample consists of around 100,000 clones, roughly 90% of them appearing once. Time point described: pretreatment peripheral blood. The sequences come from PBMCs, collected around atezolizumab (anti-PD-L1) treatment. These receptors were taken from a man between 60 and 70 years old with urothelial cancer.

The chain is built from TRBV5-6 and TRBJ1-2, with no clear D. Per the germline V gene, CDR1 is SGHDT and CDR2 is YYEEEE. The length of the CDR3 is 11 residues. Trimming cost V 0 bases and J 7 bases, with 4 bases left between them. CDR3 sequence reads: CASSLAGGYTF. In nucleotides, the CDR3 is TGTGCCAGCAGCTTGGCGGGTGGCTACACCTTC.

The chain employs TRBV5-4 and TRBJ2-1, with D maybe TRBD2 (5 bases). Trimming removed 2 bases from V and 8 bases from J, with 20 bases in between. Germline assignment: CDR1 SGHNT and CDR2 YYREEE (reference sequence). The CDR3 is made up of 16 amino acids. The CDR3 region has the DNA TGTGCCAGCAGCTTTGAAGCCCAGAGGGCCAGCGATGAGCAGTTCTTC. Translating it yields CASSFEAQRASDEQFF.

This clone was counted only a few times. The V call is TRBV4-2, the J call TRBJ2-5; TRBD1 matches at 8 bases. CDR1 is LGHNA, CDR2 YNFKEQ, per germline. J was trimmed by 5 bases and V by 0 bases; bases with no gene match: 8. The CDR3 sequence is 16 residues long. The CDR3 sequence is CASSQDLGQGGETQYF. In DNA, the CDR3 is TGTGCCAGCAGCCAAGATTTAGGACAGGGAGGCGAGACCCAGTACTTC.

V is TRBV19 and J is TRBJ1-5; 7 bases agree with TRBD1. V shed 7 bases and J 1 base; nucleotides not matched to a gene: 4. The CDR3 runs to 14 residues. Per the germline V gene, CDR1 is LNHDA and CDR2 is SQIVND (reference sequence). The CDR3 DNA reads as TGTGCCAGTACGGGGACAGTAAGCAATCAGCCCCAGCATTTT. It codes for CASTGTVSNQPQHF. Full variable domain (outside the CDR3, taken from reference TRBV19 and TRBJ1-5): DGGITQSPKYLFRKEGQNVTLSCEQNLNHDAMYWYRQDPGQGLRLIYYSQIVNDFQKGDIAEGYSVSREKKESFPLTVTSAQKNPTAFYLCASTGTVSNQPQHFGDGTRLSIL.

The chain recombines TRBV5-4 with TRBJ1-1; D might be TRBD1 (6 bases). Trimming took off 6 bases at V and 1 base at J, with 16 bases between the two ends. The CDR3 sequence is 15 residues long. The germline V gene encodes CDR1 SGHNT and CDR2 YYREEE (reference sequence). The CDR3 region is CASTSPLQGNTEAFF. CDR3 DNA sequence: TGTGCCAGCACTTCCCCTCTACAGGGGAACACTGAAGCTTTCTTT. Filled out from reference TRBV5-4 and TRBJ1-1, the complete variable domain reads ETGVTQSPTHLIKTRGQQVTLRCSSQSGHNTVSWYQQALGQGPQFIFQYYREEENGRGNFPPRFSGLQFPNYSSELNVNALELDDSALYLCASTSPLQGNTEAFFGQGTRLTVV.

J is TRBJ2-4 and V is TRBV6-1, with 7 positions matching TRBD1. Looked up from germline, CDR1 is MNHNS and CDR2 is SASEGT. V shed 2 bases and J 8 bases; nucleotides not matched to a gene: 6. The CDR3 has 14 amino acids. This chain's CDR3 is CASSETGVWDIQYF. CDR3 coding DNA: TGTGCCAGCAGTGAAACAGGGGTTTGGGACATTCAGTACTTC.

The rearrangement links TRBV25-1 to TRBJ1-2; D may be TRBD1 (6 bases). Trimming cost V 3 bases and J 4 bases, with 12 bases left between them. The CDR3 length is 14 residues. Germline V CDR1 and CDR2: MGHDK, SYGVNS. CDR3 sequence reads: CASSDITGTYGYTF. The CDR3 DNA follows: TGTGCCAGCAGTGATATTACAGGGACCTATGGCTACACCTTC.

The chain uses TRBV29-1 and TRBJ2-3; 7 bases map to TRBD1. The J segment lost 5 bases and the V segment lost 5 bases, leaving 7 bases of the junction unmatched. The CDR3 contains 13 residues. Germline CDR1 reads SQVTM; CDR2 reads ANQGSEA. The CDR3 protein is CSVHRGGGDTQYF. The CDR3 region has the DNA TGCAGCGTTCACAGGGGTGGAGGAGATACGCAGTATTTT.

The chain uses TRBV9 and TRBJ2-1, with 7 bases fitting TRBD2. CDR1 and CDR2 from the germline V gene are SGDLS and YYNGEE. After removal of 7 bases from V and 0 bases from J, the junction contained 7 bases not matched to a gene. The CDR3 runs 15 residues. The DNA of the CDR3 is TGTGCCAGCGATCGGCGGGGGAGCTCCTACAATGAGCAGTTCTTC. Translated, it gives CASDRRGSSYNEQFF.

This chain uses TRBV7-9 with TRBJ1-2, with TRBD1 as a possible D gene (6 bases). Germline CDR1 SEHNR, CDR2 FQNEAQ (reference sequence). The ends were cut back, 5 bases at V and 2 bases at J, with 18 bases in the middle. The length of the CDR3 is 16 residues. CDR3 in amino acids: CASSSMAGAVNYGYTF. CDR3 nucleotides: TGTGCCAGCAGCAGCATGGCGGGGGCAGTAAACTATGGCTACACCTTC.

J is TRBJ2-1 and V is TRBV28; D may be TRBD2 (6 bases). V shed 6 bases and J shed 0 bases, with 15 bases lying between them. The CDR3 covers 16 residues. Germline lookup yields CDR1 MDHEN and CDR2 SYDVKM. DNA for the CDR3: TGTGCCAGCAGCGGAACCGGGAGTCCCTCCTACAATGAGCAGTTCTTC. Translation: CASSGTGSPSYNEQFF.

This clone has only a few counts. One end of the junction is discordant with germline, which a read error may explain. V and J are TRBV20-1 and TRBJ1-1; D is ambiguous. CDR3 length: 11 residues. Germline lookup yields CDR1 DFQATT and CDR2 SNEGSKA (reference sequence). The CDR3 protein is CSAAIGKERSF. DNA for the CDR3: TGCAGTGCCGCGATCGGGAAGGAGCGGTCTTTT.

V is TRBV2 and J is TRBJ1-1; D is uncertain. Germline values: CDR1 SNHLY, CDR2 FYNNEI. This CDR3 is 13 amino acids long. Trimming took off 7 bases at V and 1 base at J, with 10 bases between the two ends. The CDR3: CASTLDANTEAFF. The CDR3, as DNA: TGTGCCAGCACTCTAGATGCGAACACTGAAGCTTTCTTT.

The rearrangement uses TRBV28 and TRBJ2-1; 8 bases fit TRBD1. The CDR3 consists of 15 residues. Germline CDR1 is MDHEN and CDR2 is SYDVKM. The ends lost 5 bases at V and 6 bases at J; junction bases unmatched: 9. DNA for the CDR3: TGTGCCAGCAGTGGTGGACAGGGAACCCTCAATGAGCAGTTCTTC. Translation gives CASSGGQGTLNEQFF.

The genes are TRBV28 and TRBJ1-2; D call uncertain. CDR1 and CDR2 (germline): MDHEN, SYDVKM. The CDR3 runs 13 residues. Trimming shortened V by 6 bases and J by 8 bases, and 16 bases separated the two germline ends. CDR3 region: CASSLKIDWGYTF. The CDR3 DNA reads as TGTGCCAGCAGCCTGAAGATAGATTGGGGCTACACCTTC.

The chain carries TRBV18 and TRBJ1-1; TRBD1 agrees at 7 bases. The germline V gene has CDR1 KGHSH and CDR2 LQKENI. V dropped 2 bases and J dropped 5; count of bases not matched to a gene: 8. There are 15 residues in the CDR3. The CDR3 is CASSPGQGVGTEAFF. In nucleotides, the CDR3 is TGTGCCAGCTCACCAGGGCAGGGGGTAGGGACTGAAGCTTTCTTT.

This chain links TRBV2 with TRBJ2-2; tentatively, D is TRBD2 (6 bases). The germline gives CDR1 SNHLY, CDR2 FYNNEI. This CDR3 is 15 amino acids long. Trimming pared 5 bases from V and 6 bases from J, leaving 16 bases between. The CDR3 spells CASSSSGRFAGELFF. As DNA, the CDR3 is TGTGCCAGCAGTTCTTCTGGGAGGTTCGCCGGGGAGCTGTTTTTT.

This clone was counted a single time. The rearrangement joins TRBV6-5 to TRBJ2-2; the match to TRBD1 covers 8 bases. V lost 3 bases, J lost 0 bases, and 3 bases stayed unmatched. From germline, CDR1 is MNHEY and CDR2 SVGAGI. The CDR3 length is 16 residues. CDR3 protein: CASSYSDRANTGELFF. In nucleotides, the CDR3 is TGTGCCAGCAGTTATTCGGACAGGGCGAACACCGGGGAGCTGTTTTTT.

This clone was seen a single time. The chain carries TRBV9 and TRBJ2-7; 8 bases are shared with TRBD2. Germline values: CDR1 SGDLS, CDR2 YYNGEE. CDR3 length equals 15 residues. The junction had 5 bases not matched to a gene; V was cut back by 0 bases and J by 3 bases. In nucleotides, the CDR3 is TGTGCCAGCAGCGTAGAGCCGGGAGGGAGCTACGAGCAGTACTTC. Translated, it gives CASSVEPGGSYEQYF.

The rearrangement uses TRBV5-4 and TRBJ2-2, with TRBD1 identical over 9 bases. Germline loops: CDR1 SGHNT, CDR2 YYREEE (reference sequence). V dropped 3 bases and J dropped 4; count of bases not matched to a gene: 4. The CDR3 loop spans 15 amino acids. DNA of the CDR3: TGTGCCAGCAGCTCGACAGGGGGAAGCACCGGGGAGCTGTTTTTT. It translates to CASSSTGGSTGELFF.

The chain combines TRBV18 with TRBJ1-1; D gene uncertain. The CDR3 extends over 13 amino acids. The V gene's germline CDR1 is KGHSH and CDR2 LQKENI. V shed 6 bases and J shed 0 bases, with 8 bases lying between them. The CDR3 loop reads CASSQNMNTEAFF. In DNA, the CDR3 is TGTGCCAGCTCCCAGAATATGAACACTGAAGCTTTCTTT. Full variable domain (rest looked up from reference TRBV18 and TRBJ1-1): NAGVMQNPRHLVRRRGQEARLRCSPMKGHSHVYWYRQLPEEGLKFMVYLQKENIIDESGMPKERFSAEFPKEGPSILRIQQVVRGDSAAYFCASSQNMNTEAFFGQGTRLTVV.

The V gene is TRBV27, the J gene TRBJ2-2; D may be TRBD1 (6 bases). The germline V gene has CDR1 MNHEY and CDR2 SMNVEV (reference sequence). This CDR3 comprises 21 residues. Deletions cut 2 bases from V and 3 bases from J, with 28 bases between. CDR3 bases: TGTGCCAGCAGTTTACGACCATTCACCGGGGACGGGGCAGGGGACACCGGGGAGCTGTTTTTT. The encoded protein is CASSLRPFTGDGAGDTGELFF.